This T cell receptor beta chain was recorded in a study of vaccination effects on CD4 cells after COVID-19. The wider study: Participants were vaccinated with two doses of either the BNT162b2 or mRNA-1273 vaccine.

Scientists isolated CD4+ T cells after a roughly 9-day culture period ended. Recipients of the vaccine had no prior SARS-CoV-2 infection and negative nucleocapsid antibodies. Germline assignment: CDR1 LGHDT and CDR2 YNNKEL (reference sequence). The CDR3 runs to 14 residues. Germline trimming cut 4 bases from V and 3 bases from J; bases unmatched to any gene: 5. To note about this clone: Antigen specificity is unknown.

Measured with immunoSEQ multiplex PCR; TCRdb has only the in-frame clones, and not every one. The sample comprises some 50,000 clones, approximately 70% of which are singletons, and about 5% rests with the top ten. The sample in question was CD4+ T cells from PBMCs cultured without peptide, obtained before COVID-19 vaccination. This chain joins TRBV3-1 (or the pseudogene TRBV3-2) and TRBJ2-7; 8 bases line up with TRBD1. This clonotype was obtained from a human donor who received a COVID-19 vaccine. CDR3 sequence reads: CASSPGTGRYEQYF. CDR3 nucleotides: TGTGCCAGCAGCCCCGGGACAGGACGCTACGAGCAGTACTTC.